Included here is one T cell receptor (beta chain) sequence, with context. Its antigen is unknown. With iRepertoire HTBI primers and Arm-PCR of CDR3 regions, TCR beta libraries were built. TCRdb re-analysed the multiplex PCR reads in MiXCR, keeping a single row per CDR3 protein. This table has around 400,000 distinct CDR3 sequences, roughly a sixth appearing once. This CDR3 spans 17 amino acids. CDR1 is LGHDT, CDR2 YNNKEL, per germline (reference sequence). Trimming stripped 1 base from V and 3 bases from J, with 18 bases between. This sample is part of a study of regulatory T cells in long-lasting Graves disease. This sample's time point: newly diagnosed GD, antithyroid drugs for less than 3 months. There was RNA extracted from PBMCs, and the TCR library was made from it. Study results and limitations: There were preferences for TRBV28, TRBJ1-2 and TRBJ2-5 in persistent disease.

J is TRBJ1-2 and V is TRBV3-1; D unresolved. The starting material was peripheral blood mononuclear cells (PBMCs), obtained at new diagnosis, from a patient treated with antithyroid drugs. The sequence derives from a female donor with Graves disease. CDR3 region: CASSQGQGSALHYGYTF. In DNA, the CDR3 is TGTGCCAGCAGCCAAGGACAAGGATCCGCCCTACACTATGGCTACACCTTC.